This TCR beta chain stems from a study of T cells in Graves' hyperthyroidism and ophthalmopathy. Study as a whole: Specimen type is peripheral blood, collected at initial diagnosis prior to any treatment.

CDR1 and CDR2 (germline): MNHNS, SASEGT. Trimming took off 3 bases at V and 5 bases at J, with 7 bases between the two ends. This CDR3 region has 12 residues. Notes on the study in general: Most thyroid clonotypes that were expanded above 0.001 also turned up in blood. It was a median about 6.5 months before onset that the model predicted ophthalmopathy.

This clonotype was picked up many times. Its specificity is not known. The source material, RNA transcripts, was used to amplify TCR beta CDR3 regions. RT-PCR in the first round (using the HTBI primer set) targeted the TCR CDR3. TCRdb analysed the multiplex PCR reads with MiXCR anew, one entry per CDR3 protein. The table lists 350,000 or so distinct CDR3 sequences, about 17% of them singletons. Sequenced: blood. The sequence derives from a woman aged 30 to 39 with Graves' hyperthyroidism that later progressed to Graves' ophthalmopathy. The rearrangement joins TRBV6-1 to TRBJ1-2; possible D gene TRBD1, 6 bases. CDR3 residues: CASSDRGYGYTF. CDR3 in DNA: TGTGCCAGCAGTGATAGGGGGTATGGCTACACCTTC.